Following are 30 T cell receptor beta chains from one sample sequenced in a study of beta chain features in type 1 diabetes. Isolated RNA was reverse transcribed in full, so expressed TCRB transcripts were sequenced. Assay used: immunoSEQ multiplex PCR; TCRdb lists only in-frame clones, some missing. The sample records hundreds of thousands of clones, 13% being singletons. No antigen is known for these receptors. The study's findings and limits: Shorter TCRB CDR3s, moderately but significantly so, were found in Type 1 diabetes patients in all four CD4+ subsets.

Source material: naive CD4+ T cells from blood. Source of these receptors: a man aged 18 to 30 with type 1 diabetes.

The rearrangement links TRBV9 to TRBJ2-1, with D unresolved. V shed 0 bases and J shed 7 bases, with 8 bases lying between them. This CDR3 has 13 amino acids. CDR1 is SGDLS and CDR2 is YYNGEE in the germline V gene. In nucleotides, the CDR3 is TGTGCCAGCAGCGTAGTTCCCCAGAATGAGCAGTTCTTC. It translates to CASSVVPQNEQFF. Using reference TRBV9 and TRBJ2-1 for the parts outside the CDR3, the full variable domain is DSGVTQTPKHLITATGQRVTLRCSPRSGDLSVYWYQQSLDQGLQFLIQYYNGEERAKGNILERFSAQQFPDLHSELNLSSLELGDSALYFCASSVVPQNEQFFGPGTRLTVL.

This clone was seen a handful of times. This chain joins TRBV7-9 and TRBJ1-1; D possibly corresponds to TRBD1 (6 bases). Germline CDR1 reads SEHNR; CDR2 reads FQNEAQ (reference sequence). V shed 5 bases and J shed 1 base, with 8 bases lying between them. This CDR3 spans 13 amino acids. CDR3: CASSRGQNTEAFF. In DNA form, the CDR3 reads TGTGCCAGCAGCCGGGGACAGAACACTGAAGCTTTCTTT.

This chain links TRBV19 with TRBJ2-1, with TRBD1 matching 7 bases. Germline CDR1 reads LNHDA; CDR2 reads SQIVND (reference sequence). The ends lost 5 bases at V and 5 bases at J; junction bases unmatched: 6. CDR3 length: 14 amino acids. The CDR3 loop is CASSPIGTDNEQFF. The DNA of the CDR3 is TGTGCCAGTAGTCCCATCGGGACAGACAATGAGCAGTTCTTC.

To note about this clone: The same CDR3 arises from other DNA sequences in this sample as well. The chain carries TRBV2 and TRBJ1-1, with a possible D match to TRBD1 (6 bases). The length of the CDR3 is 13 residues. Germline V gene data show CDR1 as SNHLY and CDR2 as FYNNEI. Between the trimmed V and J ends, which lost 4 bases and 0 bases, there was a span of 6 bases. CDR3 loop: CASSGQVNTEAFF. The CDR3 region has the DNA TGTGCCAGCAGTGGACAGGTGAACACTGAAGCTTTCTTT. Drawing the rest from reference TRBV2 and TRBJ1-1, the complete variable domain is EPEVTQTPSHQVTQMGQEVILRCVPISNHLYFYWYRQILGQKVEFLVSFYNNEISEKSEIFDDQFSVERPDGSNFTLKIRSTKLEDSAMYFCASSGQVNTEAFFGQGTRLTVV.

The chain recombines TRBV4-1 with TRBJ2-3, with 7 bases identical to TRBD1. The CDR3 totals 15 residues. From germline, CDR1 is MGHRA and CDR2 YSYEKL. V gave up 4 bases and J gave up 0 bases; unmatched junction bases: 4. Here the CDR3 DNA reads TGCGCCAGCAGCCGTCCGACAGGGAGCACAGATACGCAGTATTTT. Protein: CASSRPTGSTDTQYF.

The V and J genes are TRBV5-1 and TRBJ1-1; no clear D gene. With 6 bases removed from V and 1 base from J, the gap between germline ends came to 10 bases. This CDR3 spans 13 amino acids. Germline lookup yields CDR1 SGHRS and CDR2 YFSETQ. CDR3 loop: CASTVEGNTEAFF. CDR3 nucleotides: TGCGCCAGCACAGTTGAGGGGAACACTGAAGCTTTCTTT.

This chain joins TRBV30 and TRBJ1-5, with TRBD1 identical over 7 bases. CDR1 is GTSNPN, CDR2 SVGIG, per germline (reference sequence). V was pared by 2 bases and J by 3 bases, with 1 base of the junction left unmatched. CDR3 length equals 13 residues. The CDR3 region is CAWSTGVNQPQHF. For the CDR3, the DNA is TGTGCCTGGAGTACAGGGGTCAATCAGCCCCAGCATTTT.

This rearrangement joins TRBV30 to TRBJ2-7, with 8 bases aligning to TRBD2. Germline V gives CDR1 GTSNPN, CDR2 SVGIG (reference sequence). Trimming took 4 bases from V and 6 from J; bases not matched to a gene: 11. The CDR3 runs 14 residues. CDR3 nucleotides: TGTGCCTGGAACACCGGGACTAGGTTCGCCGAGCAGTACTTC. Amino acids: CAWNTGTRFAEQYF.

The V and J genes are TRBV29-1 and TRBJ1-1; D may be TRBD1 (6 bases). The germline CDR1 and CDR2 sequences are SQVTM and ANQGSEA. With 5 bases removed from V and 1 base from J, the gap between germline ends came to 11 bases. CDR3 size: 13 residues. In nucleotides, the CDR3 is TGCAGCGTTCTCGGACAGCCGAACACTGAAGCTTTCTTT. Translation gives CSVLGQPNTEAFF.

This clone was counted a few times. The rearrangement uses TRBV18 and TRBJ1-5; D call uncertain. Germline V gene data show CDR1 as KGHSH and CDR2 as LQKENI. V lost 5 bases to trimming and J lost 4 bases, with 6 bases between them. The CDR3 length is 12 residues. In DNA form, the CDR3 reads TGTGCCAGCTCAAACGGGAATCAGCCCCAGCATTTT. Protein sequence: CASSNGNQPQHF.

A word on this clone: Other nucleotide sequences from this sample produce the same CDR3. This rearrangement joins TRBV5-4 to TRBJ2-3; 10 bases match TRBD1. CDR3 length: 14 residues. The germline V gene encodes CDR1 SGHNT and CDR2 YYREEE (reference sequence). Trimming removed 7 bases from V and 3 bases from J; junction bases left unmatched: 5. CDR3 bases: TGTGCCAGCTCCAGGGACAGGGGAACAGATACGCAGTATTTT. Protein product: CASSRDRGTDTQYF.

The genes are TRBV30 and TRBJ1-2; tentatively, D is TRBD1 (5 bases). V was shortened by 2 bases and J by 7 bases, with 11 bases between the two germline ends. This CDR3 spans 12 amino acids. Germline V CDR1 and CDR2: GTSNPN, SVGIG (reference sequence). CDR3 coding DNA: TGTGCCTGGAGTTCGCAGGGAGGTGGCTACACCTTC. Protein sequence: CAWSSQGGGYTF.

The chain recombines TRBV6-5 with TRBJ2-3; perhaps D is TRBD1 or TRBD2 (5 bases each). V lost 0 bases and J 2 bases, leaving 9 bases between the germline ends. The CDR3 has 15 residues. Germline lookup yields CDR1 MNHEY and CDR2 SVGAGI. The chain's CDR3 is CASSYSRGFTDTQYF. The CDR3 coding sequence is TGTGCCAGCAGTTACTCGAGGGGATTCACAGATACGCAGTATTTT.

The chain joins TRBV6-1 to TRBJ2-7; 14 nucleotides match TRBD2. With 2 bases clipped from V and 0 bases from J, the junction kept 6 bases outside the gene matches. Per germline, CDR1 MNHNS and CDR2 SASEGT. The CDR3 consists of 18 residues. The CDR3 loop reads CASSESTSGGAFSYEQYF. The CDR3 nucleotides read TGTGCCAGCAGTGAATCGACTAGCGGGGGGGCATTCTCCTACGAGCAGTACTTC.

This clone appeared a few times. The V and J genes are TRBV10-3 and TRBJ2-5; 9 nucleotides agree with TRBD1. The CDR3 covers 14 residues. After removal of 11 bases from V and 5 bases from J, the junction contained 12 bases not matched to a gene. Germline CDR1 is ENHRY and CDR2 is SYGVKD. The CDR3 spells CASRRGQGAETQYF. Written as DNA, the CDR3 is TGTGCCTCTCGCCGGGGACAGGGAGCGGAGACCCAGTACTTC.

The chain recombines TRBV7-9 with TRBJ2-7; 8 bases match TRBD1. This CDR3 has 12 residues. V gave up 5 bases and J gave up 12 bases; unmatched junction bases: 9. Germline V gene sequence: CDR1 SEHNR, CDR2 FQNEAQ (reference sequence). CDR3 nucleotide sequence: TGTGCCAGCAGCCCGGACAGGGTGGGTTTGTACTTC. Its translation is CASSPDRVGLYF.

The CDR3 here is CASSPPTRPTGELFF. The CDR3 DNA is TGTGCCAGTAGCCCACCCACTAGGCCGACCGGGGAGCTGTTTTTT. The V call is TRBV19, the J call TRBJ2-2; a weak D match, TRBD2 (5 bases). V lost 6 bases and J 5 bases, leaving 16 bases between the germline ends. The CDR3 spans 15 residues. CDR1 and CDR2 from the germline V gene are LNHDA and SQIVND (reference sequence).

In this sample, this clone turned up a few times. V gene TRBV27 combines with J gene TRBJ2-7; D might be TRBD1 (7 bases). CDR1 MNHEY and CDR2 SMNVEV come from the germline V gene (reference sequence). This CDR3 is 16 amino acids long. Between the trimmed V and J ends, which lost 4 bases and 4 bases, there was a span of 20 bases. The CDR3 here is CASSSQPAGGIYEQYF. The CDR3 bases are TGTGCCAGCAGTTCACAACCCGCAGGGGGGATATACGAGCAGTACTTC.

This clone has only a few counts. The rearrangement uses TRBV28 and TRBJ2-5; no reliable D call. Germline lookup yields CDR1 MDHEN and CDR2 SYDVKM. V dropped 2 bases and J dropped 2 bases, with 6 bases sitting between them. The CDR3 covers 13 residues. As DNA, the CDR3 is TGTGCCAGCAGTTTACCCCAACAAGAGACCCAGTACTTC. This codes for CASSLPQQETQYF.

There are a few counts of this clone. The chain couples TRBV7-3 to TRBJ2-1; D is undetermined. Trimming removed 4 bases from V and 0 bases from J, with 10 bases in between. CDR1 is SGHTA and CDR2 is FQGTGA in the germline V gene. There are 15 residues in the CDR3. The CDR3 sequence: CASSSGRSSYNEQFF. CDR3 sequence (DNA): TGTGCCAGCAGCTCTGGACGGAGCTCCTACAATGAGCAGTTCTTC. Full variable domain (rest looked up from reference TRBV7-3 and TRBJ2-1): GAGVSQTPSNKVTEKGKYVELRCDPISGHTALYWYRQSLGQGPEFLIYFQGTGAADDSGLPNDRFFAVRPEGSVSTLKIQRTERGDSAVYLCASSSGRSSYNEQFFGPGTRLTVL.

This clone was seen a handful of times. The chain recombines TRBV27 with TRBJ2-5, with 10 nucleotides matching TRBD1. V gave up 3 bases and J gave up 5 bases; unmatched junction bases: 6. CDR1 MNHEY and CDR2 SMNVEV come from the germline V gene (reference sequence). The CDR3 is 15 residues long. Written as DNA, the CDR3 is TGTGCCAGCAGTTTCCCGGGACAGGGGAAGGAGACCCAGTACTTC. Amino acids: CASSFPGQGKETQYF.

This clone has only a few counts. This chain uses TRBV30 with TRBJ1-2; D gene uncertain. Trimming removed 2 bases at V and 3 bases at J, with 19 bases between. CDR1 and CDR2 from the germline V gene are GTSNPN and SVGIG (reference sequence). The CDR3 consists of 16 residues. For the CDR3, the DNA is TGTGCCTGGAGTTCATGGACGGCCCTAGGTTACTATGGCTACACCTTC. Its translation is CAWSSWTALGYYGYTF.

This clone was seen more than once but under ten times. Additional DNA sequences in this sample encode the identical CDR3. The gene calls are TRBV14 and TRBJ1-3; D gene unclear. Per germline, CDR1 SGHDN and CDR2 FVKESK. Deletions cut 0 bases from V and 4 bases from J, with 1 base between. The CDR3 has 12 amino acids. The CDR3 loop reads CASSQEGNTIYF. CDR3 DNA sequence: TGTGCCAGCAGCCAAGAGGGAAACACCATATATTTT.

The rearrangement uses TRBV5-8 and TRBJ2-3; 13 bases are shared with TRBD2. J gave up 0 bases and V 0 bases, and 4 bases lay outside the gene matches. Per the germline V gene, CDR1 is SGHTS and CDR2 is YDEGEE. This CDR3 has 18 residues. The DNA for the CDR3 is TGTGCCAGCAGCTTGGGACTAGCGGGGGGTCCTAGCACAGATACGCAGTATTTT. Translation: CASSLGLAGGPSTDTQYF.

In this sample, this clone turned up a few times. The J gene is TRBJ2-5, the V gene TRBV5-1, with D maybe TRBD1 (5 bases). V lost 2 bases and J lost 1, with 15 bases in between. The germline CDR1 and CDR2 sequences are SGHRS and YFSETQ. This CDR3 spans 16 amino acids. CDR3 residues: CASSFQGPQAQETQYF. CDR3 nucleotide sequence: TGCGCCAGCAGCTTCCAGGGCCCGCAGGCCCAAGAGACCCAGTACTTC.

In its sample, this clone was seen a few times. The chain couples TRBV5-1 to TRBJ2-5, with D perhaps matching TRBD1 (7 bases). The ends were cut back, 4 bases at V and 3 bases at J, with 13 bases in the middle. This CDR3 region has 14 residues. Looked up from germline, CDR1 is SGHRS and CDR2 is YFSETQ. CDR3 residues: CASSRQGGEETQYF. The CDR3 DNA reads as TGCGCCAGCAGCCGGCAGGGGGGCGAAGAGACCCAGTACTTC.

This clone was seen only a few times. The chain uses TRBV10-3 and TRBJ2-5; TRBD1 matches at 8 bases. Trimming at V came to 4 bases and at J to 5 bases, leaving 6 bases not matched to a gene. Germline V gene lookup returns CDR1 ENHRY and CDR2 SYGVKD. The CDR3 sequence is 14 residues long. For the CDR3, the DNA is TGTGCCATCAGTGTGGCAGGGGGCGAGGAGACCCAGTACTTC. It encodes CAISVAGGEETQYF.

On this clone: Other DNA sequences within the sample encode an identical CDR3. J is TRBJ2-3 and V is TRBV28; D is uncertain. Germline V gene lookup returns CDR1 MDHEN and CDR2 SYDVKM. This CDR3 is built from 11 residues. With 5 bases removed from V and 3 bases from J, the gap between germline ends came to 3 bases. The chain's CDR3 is CASSPTDTQYF. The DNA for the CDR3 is TGTGCCAGCAGTCCGACAGATACGCAGTATTTT.

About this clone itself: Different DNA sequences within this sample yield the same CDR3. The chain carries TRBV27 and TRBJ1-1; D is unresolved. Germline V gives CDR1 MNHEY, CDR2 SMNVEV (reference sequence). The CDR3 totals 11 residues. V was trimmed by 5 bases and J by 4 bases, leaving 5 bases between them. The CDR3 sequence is CASSRGTEAFF. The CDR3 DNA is TGTGCCAGCAGTCGGGGCACTGAAGCTTTCTTT.

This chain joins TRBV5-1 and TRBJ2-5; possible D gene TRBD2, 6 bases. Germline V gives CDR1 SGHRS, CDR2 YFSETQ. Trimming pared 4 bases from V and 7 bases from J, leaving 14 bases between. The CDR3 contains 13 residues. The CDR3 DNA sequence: TGCGCCAGCAGCCCTGGGACTGATGGGACCCAGTACTTC. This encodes CASSPGTDGTQYF.